The clone carrying this T cell receptor (beta chain) turned up a few times. This specimen belongs to a study of human T cells and chemical hapten exposure. As for time point: pre-sensitization, week 0. Treatment defined: therapeutic diphenylcyclopropenone sensitization with weekly scalp DPC. Germline assignment: CDR1 SGHAT and CDR2 FQNNGV. After removal of 2 bases from V and 7 bases from J, the junction contained 10 bases not matched to a gene. The CDR3 is 15 residues long. TCRdb analysed the RACE reads with MiXCR anew, one entry per CDR3 protein. The table shows about 250,000 distinct CDR3 sequences, with approximately 7.5% occurring only once.

The sample here was whole blood, taken in connection with sensitization to the hapten diphenylcyclopropenone (DPC). The chain links TRBV11-2 to TRBJ2-5, with 7 bases fitting TRBD2. This TCR was sampled from a man between 18 and 29 years old with alopecia areata. Some clones in this sample may be carry-over from other donors' samples. This CDR3 is CASSLSGADRGTQYF. CDR3 DNA sequence: TGTGCCAGCAGCTTAAGCGGGGCGGATCGGGGGACCCAGTACTTC.